One and the same sample provided the 9 T cell receptor beta chains below, sequenced in a study of blood T cells in healthy people across ages. Next came a second PCR, run for about 6 to 11 cycles, which used a sample-barcoded 5' primer along with a J-beta primer mix. In TCRdb, the 5' RACE reads were re-called with MiXCR into one record per CDR3 protein. The data show about 830,000 distinct CDR3 sequences, with around two thirds seen just once and roughly 25% held by the top ten. Material: blood. The receptors shown here come from a man aged 30 to 39 in good health.

In nucleotides, the CDR3 is TGTGCCAGCAGCCGGGCGGGACAGGGGGCGAGGGACACTGAAGCTTTCTTT. Translating gives CASSRAGQGARDTEAFF. The chain carries TRBV4-2 and TRBJ1-1, with TRBD1 matching over 12 bases. Trimming at V came to 4 bases and at J to 3 bases, leaving 9 bases not matched to a gene. The CDR3 is 17 residues long. CDR1 and CDR2 from the germline V gene are LGHNA and YNFKEQ.

This chain uses TRBV4-2 with TRBJ1-6; D is unclear. Trimming took off 5 bases at V and 2 bases at J, with 19 bases between the two ends. This CDR3 is built from 18 residues. From germline, CDR1 is LGHNA and CDR2 YNFKEQ. This chain's CDR3 is CASSEALLAETYNSPLHF. DNA of the CDR3: TGTGCCAGCAGCGAAGCCTTACTGGCGGAGACCTATAATTCACCCCTCCACTTT.

This clonotype showed up just a few times. The chain links TRBV12-3 or TRBV12-4 to TRBJ1-2; D is undetermined. Trimming shortened V by 1 base and J by 6 bases, and 9 bases separated the two germline ends. This CDR3 is 13 amino acids long. CDR3 sequence reads: CASSLGIQDGYTF. The DNA of the CDR3 is TGTGCCAGCAGTTTAGGGATCCAGGATGGCTACACCTTC.

This chain's CDR3 is CASSARGIQTGYTF. For the CDR3, the DNA is TGTGCCAGCAGTGCCCGAGGGATACAAACCGGCTACACCTTC. The J gene is TRBJ1-2, the V gene TRBV25-1; D not resolved. The CDR3 is 14 residues long. Trimming stripped 4 bases from V and 8 bases from J, with 17 bases between. The germline V gene encodes CDR1 MGHDK and CDR2 SYGVNS.

The J gene is TRBJ1-1, the V gene TRBV6-5; 8 bases agree with TRBD1. With 6 bases clipped from V and 4 bases from J, the junction kept 7 bases outside the gene matches. The CDR3 covers 14 residues. Germline CDR1 is MNHEY and CDR2 is SVGAGI. For the CDR3, the DNA is TGTGCCAGCAGGACGACAGGGGACGGCACTGAAGCTTTCTTT. It is translated as CASRTTGDGTEAFF.

The chain is built from TRBV6-5 and TRBJ1-2, with D hard to call. V was clipped by 2 bases and J by 5 bases, with 9 bases between them. Germline V gene lookup returns CDR1 MNHEY and CDR2 SVGAGI. The CDR3 is made up of 13 amino acids. The CDR3 sequence: CASSYGPGYGYTF. The CDR3 region has the DNA TGTGCCAGCAGTTACGGGCCGGGTTATGGCTACACCTTC.

The V call is TRBV27, the J call TRBJ1-2; 8 positions match TRBD1. This CDR3 region has 15 residues. The V gene end was trimmed by 5 bases and the J gene end by 4 bases; junction bases not matched to a gene: 9. The V gene's germline CDR1 is MNHEY and CDR2 SMNVEV (reference sequence). The CDR3 sequence: CASSLPGQDRYGYTF. The CDR3 nucleotides are TGTGCCAGCAGTCTCCCGGGACAGGACCGCTATGGCTACACCTTC.

The V gene is TRBV21-1, the J gene TRBJ1-5; TRBD1, the D gene given by the table, was not confirmed from the DNA. TRBV21-1 is shown as a pseudogene. The CDR3 is 17 amino acids. This CDR3 reads CASSTTGGNYCNQPQHF. The CDR3 region has the DNA TGTGCCAGCAGTACGACAGGGGGGAATTATTGCAATCAGCCCCAGCATTTT.

In its sample, this clonotype was seen a few times. V usage is TRBV12-3 or TRBV12-4 and J usage is TRBJ2-1, with 13 bases fitting TRBD2. CDR3 length equals 15 residues. The ends lost 6 bases at V and 7 bases at J; junction bases unmatched: 6. The CDR3 region has the DNA TGTGCCAGCAGACAGACTAGCGGGGGGTATAATGAGCAGTTCTTC. Amino acids: CASRQTSGGYNEQFF.